The T cell receptor (beta chain) under discussion was sequenced for a study of blood T cells in healthy people across ages. Study findings and constraints: No one knew whether donors had CMV, which possibly confounded expanded clonotype changes.

The authors ran a second PCR of 7 to 11 cycles using a sample-barcoded 5' primer and a J-beta primer mix. Through a template-switch adaptor with 12 random nucleotides, each cDNA molecule received a tag. Sequencing of every sample gave 2.5 million or more CDR3-containing paired-end reads. TCRdb processed the 5' RACE reads anew with MiXCR; each CDR3 protein has one entry. The sample lists about 1.4 million distinct CDR3 sequences; approximately 63% were seen once. CDR3 size: 13 residues. Trimming pared 2 bases from V and 7 bases from J, leaving 13 bases between. Per germline, CDR1 SGHRS and CDR2 YFSETQ. Peripheral blood, about 10 milliliters per donor, was collected. There are many counts of this clonotype. Antigen unknown. Being one base from a much bigger clone, this may be a read error.

Sequenced: blood. This clonotype was obtained from a young man in good health. The gene calls are TRBV5-1 and TRBJ2-7; D is unresolved. Written as DNA, the CDR3 is TGCGCCAGCAGCTTTCAGGTTGGGCATGAGCAGTACTTC. This gives the protein CASSFQVGHEQYF.